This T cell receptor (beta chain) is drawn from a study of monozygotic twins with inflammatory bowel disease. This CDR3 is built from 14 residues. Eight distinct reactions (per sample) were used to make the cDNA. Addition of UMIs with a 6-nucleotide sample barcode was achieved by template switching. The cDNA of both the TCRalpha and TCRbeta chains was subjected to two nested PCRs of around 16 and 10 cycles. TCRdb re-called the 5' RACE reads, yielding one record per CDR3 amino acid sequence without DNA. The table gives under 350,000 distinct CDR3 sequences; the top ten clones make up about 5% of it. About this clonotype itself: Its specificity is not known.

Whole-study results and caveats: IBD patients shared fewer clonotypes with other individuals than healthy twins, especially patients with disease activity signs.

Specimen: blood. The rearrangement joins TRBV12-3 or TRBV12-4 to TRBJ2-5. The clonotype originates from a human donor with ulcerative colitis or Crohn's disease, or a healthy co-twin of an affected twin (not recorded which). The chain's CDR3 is CASSIGSYQETQYF.